This TCR beta chain is drawn from a study of T-cell reconstitution after alpha-beta-depleted transplantation in children. Study results and caveats: TCRbeta diversity was high at day 60 in some patients (a result of surviving recipient T cells and thymic progenitors). When one year had passed after transplant, most T-cell counts and diversity came from newly produced T cells. Several hundred expanded graft clones reportedly supplied alpha-beta T cells about two months after transplant.

Per germline, CDR1 MDHEN and CDR2 SYDVKM. The J segment lost 8 bases and the V segment lost 7 bases, leaving 4 bases of the junction unmatched. CDR3 length equals 12 residues. The authors prepared the TCRbeta library with unique molecular identifiers. Via MiXCR, TCRdb re-called the PCR reads, giving one row per CDR3 protein. The sample yields around 52,000 distinct CDR3 sequences, 5% to 6.5% seen once. There are many counts of this clonotype. Its antigen is not known. The chain couples TRBV28 to TRBJ1-4, with 7 bases that match TRBD1. This sequence originates from a female patient aged 2-15 years who had a stem cell transplant for aplastic anemia, so the T cells may come from the graft donor. Sequenced here: PBMCs, mostly from graft donor cells, sampled 60 days after TCRalphabeta/CD19-depleted stem cell transplant. The CDR3 spells CASKQGEEKLFF. The CDR3 nucleotides read TGTGCCAGCAAGCAGGGGGAGGAAAAACTGTTTTTT.